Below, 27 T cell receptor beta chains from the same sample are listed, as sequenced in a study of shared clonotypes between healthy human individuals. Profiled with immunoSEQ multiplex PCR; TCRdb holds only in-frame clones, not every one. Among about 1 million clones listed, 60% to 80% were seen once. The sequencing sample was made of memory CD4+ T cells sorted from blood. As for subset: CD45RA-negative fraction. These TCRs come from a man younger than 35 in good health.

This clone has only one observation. The CDR3 loop reads CASSPGWQTNEKLFF. The CDR3 DNA follows: TGCGCCAGCAGCCCCGGATGGCAAACTAATGAAAAACTGTTTTTT. This rearrangement joins TRBV5-1 to TRBJ1-4; no definite D call. CDR3 size: 15 residues. Germline values: CDR1 SGHRS, CDR2 YFSETQ. V was cut by 4 bases and J by 1 base, with 11 bases left in between.

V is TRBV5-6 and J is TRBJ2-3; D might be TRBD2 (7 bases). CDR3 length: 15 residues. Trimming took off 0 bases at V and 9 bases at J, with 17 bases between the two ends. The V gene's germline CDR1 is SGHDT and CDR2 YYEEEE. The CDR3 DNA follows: TGTGCCAGCAGCTTGGGACAGGCTTTCGGGGGGACGCAGTATTTT. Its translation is CASSLGQAFGGTQYF.

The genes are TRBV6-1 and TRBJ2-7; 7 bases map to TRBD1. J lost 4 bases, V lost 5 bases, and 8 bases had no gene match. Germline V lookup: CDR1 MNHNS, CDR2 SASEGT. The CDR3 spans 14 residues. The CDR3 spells CASSFSRGQYEQYF. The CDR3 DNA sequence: TGTGCCAGCAGTTTTTCTAGGGGGCAATACGAGCAGTACTTC.

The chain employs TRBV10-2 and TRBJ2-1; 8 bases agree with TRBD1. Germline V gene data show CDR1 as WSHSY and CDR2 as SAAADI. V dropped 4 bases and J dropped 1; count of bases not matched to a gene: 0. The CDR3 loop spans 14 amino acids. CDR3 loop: CASSGQGSYNEQFF. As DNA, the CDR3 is TGCGCCAGCAGTGGACAGGGGTCCTACAATGAGCAGTTCTTC.

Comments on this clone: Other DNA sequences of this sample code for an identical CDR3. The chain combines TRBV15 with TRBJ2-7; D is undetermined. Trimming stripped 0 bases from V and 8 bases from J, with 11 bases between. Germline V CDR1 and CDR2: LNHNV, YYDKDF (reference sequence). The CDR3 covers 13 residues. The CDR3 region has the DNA TGTGCCACCAGCAGAGATGTGGATGGAAAGCAGTACTTC. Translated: CATSRDVDGKQYF.

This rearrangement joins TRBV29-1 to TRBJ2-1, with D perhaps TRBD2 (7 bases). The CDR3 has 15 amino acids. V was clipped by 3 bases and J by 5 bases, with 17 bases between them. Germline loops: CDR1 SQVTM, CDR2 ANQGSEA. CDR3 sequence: CSVDGVGGRNNEQFF. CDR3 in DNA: TGCAGCGTTGATGGTGTGGGGGGGCGGAACAATGAGCAGTTCTTC.

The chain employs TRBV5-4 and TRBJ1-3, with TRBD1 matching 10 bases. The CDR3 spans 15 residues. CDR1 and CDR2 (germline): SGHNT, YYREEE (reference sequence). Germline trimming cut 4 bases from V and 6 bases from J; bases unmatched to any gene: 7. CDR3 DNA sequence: TGTGCCAGCAGCCAAATCGGACAGGGGGAAAACACCATATATTTT. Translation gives CASSQIGQGENTIYF. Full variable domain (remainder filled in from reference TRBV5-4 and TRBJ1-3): ETGVTQSPTHLIKTRGQQVTLRCSSQSGHNTVSWYQQALGQGPQFIFQYYREEENGRGNFPPRFSGLQFPNYSSELNVNALELDDSALYLCASSQIGQGENTIYFGEGSWLTVV.

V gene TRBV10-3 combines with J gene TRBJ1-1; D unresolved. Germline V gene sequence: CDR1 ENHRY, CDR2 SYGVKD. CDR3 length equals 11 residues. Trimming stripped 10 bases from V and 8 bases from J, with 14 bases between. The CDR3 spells CASRVSGEAFF. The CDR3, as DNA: TGTGCCAGCCGGGTCTCCGGCGAAGCTTTCTTT.

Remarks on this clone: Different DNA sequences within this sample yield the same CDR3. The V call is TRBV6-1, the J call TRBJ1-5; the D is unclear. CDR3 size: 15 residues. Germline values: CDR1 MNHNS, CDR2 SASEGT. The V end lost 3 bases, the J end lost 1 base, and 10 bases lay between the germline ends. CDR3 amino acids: CASSDISGSNQPQHF. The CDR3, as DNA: TGTGCCAGCAGTGATATATCGGGGAGCAATCAGCCCCAGCATTTT.

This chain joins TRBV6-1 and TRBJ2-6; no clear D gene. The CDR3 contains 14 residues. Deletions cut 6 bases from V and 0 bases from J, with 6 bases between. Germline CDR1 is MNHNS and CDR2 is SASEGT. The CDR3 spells CASRSLSGANVLTF. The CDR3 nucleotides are TGTGCCAGCAGGAGCCTCTCTGGGGCCAACGTCCTGACTTTC.

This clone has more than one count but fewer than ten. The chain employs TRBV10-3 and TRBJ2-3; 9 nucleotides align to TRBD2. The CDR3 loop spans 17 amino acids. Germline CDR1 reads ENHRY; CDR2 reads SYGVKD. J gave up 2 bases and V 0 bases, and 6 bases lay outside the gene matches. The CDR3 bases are TGTGCCATCAGTGAGTCGGGCGGGGGGGCGTCCACAGATACGCAGTATTTT. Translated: CAISESGGGASTDTQYF.

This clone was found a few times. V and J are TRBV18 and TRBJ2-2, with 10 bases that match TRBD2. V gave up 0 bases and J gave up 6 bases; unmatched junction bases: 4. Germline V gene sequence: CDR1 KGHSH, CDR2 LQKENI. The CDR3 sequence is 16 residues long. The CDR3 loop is CASSPPASGGSGELFF. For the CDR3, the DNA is TGTGCCAGCTCACCACCGGCTAGCGGGGGATCCGGGGAGCTGTTTTTT.

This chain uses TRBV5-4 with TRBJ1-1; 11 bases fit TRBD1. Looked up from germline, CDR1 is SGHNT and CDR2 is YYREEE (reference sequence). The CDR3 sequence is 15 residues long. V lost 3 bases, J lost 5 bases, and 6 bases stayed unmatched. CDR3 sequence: CASSSSRDRGTEAFF. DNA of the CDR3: TGTGCCAGCAGCTCTTCCCGGGACAGGGGGACTGAAGCTTTCTTT.

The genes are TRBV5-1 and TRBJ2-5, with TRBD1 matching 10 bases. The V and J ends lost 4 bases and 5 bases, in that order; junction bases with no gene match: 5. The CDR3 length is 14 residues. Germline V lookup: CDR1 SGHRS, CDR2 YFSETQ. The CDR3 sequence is CASSETGGEETQYF. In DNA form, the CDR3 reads TGCGCCAGCAGCGAGACAGGGGGCGAGGAGACCCAGTACTTC.

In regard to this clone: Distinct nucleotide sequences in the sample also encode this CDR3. CDR3 in amino acids: CASSRAGEQYF. The CDR3 region has the DNA TGTGCCAGCAGCCGAGCGGGGGAGCAGTACTTC. The chain links TRBV7-9 to TRBJ2-7; 7 bases map to TRBD2. Germline V gene data show CDR1 as SEHNR and CDR2 as FQNEAQ (reference sequence). There are 11 residues in the CDR3. V was clipped by 5 bases and J by 7 bases; unmatched bases: 2.

The CDR3 sequence is CSVGGGAYGYTF. The CDR3 coding sequence is TGCAGCGTTGGAGGGGGGGCCTATGGCTACACCTTC. J is TRBJ1-2 and V is TRBV29-1; possibly TRBD1 for D (6 bases). This CDR3 comprises 12 residues. Looked up from germline, CDR1 is SQVTM and CDR2 is ANQGSEA. Trimming removed 4 bases from V and 4 bases from J, with 10 bases in between.

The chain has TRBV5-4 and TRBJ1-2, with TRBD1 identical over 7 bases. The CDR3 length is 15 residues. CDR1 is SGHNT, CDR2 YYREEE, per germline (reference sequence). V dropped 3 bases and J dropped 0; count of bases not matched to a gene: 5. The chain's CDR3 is CASSSAGTANYGYTF. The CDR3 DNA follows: TGTGCCAGCAGCTCAGCCGGGACAGCTAACTATGGCTACACCTTC.

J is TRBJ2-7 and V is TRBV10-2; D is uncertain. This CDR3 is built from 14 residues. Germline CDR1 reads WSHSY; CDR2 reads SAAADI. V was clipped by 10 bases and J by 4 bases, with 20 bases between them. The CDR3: CATLDTALSYEQYF. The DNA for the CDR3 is TGCGCCACCTTAGACACTGCCCTTTCTTACGAGCAGTACTTC.

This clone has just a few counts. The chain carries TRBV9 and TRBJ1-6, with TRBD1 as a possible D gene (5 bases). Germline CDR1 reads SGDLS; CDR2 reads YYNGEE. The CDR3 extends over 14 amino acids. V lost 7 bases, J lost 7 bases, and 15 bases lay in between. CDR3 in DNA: TGTGCCAGCGGTCTTACGGGGGGAAATTCACCCCTCCACTTT. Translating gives CASGLTGGNSPLHF.

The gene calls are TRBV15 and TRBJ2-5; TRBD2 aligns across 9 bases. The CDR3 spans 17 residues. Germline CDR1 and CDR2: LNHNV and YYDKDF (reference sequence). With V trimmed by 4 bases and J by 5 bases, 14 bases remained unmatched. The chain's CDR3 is CATSNTPGLAIRETQYF. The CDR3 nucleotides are TGTGCCACCAGCAATACGCCGGGACTAGCCATCCGGGAGACCCAGTACTTC.

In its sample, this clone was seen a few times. The CDR3 region is CASSLGGTGRWGYTF. The CDR3 DNA sequence: TGTGCCAGCAGTTTGGGGGGGACAGGGCGCTGGGGCTACACCTTC. The V and J genes are TRBV28 and TRBJ1-2; 9 bases match TRBD1. CDR3 size: 15 residues. V was clipped by 3 bases and J by 8 bases; unmatched bases: 10. The germline gives CDR1 MDHEN, CDR2 SYDVKM.

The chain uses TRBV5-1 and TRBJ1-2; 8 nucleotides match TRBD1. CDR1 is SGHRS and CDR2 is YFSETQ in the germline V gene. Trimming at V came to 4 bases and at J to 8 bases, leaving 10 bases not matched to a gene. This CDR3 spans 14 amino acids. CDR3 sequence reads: CASSLDRGEVGYTF. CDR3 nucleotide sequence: TGCGCCAGCAGCCTCGACAGGGGAGAGGTCGGCTACACCTTC.

In DNA, the CDR3 is TGTGCCAGCAGTGTCGGTCGAGGGGCAGGGGCCAACGTCCTGACTTTC. This codes for CASSVGRGAGANVLTF. V gene TRBV25-1 combines with J gene TRBJ2-6; D may be TRBD1 or TRBD2 (5 bases each). From germline, CDR1 is MGHDK and CDR2 SYGVNS. The CDR3 length is 16 residues. The V end lost 4 bases, the J end lost 4 bases, and 14 bases lay between the germline ends. The full variable domain, completed using reference TRBV25-1 and TRBJ2-6, is EADIYQTPRYLVIGTGKKITLECSQTMGHDKMYWYQQDPGMELHLIHYSYGVNSTEKGDLSSESTVSRIRTEHFPLTLESARPSHTSQYLCASSVGRGAGANVLTFGAGSRLTVL.

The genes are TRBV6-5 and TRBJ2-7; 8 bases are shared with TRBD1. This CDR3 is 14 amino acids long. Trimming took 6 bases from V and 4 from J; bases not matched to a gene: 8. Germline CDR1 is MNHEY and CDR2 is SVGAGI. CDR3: CASSPDRGQYEQYF. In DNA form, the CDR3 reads TGTGCCAGCAGCCCCGACAGGGGCCAATACGAGCAGTACTTC.

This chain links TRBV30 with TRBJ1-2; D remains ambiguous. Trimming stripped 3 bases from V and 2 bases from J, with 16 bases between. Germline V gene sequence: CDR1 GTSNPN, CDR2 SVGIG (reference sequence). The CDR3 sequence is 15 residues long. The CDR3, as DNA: TGTGCCTGGAGAATTTCAGTAGGCCTAAACTATGGCTACACCTTC. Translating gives CAWRISVGLNYGYTF.

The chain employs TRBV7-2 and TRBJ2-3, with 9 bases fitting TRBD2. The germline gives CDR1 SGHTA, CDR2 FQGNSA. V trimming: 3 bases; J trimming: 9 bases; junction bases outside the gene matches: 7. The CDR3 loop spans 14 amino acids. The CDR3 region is CASSLGAGGGTQYF. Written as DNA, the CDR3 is TGTGCCAGCAGCTTGGGAGCGGGGGGTGGGACGCAGTATTTT.

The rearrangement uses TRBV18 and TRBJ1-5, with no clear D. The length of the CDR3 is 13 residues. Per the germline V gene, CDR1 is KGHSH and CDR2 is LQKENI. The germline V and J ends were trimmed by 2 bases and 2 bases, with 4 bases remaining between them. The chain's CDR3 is CASSPTRNQPQHF. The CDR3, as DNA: TGTGCCAGCTCACCAACTCGCAATCAGCCCCAGCATTTT.